This TCR beta chain stems from a study of blood T cell repertoires in COVID-19. Study background: Sites in the United States, Italy and Spain provided acute and convalescent COVID-19 samples. In each case, the material was cDNA or gDNA derived from T cells, B-cell-depleted T cells, or PBMCs.

Source study methods: By means of reference gene primer amplification, nucleated cell counts were estimated. TCRdb's copy holds only in-frame clones and misses some; the assay was immunoSEQ multiplex PCR. V, J and clone size are those of that table, while D and trimming were read from the DNA. Of 25,000 to 30,000 clones in the sample, 72% were seen once. The sequenced sample consisted of peripheral blood. The TCR sequence derives from a boy younger than 10 with active or convalescent COVID-19.

CDR3 nucleotide sequence: TGTGCCAGCAGCTTGAACGGGGGGGCTTCCCAAGCTTTCTTT. Protein product: CASSLNGGASQAFF. The V and J genes are TRBV13 and TRBJ1-1, with D perhaps TRBD1 (6 bases). The CDR3 extends over 14 amino acids. Trimming removed 3 bases from V and 9 bases from J, with 17 bases in between. The germline CDR1 and CDR2 sequences are PRHDT and FYEKMQ (reference sequence).